This TCR beta chain was found in a study of cytomegalovirus exposure and HLA in healthy donors. CDR1 is SGHRS and CDR2 is YFSETQ in the germline V gene. The CDR3 runs to 14 residues. V gave up 7 bases and J gave up 0 bases, with 13 bases separating them. Study-level points and caveats: The study dropped some indistinguishable V segments, TRBV6-2 and TRBV6-3 among them. Highly shared sequence variants in one cluster were likely a sequencing artifact. Reportedly, cytomegalovirus status was diagnosed with high sensitivity and specificity.

PCR involved 60 Vbeta and 13 Jbeta primers. The method was immunoSEQ multiplex PCR; TCRdb's version includes in-frame clones alone and lacks a portion of them. The sample consists of 100,000 to 150,000 clones, roughly 85% of them appearing once. Comments on this clone: The antigen is unknown.

The TCR comes from a young man in good health and CMV-seropositive. Sequencing used PBMCs. The chain employs TRBV5-1 and TRBJ1-2; a weak D match, TRBD1 (6 bases). The CDR3 protein is CASFPQGTNYGYTF. The CDR3 region has the DNA TGCGCCAGCTTCCCTCAGGGGACTAACTATGGCTACACCTTC.